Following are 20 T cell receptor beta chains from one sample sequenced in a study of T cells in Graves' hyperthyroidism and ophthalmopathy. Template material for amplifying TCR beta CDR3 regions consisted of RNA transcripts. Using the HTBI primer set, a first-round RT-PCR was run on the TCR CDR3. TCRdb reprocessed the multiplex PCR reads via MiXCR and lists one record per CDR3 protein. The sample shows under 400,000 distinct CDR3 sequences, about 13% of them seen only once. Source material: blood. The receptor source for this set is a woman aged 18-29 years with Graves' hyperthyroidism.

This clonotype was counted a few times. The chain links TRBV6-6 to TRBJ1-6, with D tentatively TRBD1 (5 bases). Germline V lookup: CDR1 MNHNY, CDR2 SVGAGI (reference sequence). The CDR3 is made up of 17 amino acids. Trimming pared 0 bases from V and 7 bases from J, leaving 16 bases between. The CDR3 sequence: CASSYSKSVGQNSPLHF. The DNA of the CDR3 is TGTGCCAGCAGTTACTCGAAGTCAGTTGGACAAAATTCACCCCTCCACTTT.

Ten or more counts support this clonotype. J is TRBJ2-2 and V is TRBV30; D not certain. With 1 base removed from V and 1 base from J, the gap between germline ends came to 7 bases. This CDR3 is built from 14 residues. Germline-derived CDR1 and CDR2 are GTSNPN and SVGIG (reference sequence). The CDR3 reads CAWSALGNTGELFF. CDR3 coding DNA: TGTGCCTGGAGTGCCCTGGGGAACACCGGGGAGCTGTTTTTT.

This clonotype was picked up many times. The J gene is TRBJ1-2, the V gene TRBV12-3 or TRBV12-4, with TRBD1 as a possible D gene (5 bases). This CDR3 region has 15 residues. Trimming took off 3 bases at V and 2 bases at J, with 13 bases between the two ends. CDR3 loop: CASSLGDSLNYGYTF. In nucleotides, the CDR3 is TGTGCCAGCAGTTTGGGGGATTCCCTAAACTATGGCTACACCTTC.

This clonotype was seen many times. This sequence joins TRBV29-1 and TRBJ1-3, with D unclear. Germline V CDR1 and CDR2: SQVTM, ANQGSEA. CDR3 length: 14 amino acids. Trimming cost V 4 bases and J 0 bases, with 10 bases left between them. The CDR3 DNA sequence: TGCAGCGTTGTTGAGTCCCTCTCTGGAAACACCATATATTTT. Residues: CSVVESLSGNTIYF.

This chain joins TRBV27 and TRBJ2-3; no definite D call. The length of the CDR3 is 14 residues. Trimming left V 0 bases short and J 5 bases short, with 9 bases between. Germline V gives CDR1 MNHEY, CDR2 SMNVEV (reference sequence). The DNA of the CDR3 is TGTGCCAGCAGTTTATCCCCCTCCGGAGATACGCAGTATTTT. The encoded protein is CASSLSPSGDTQYF.

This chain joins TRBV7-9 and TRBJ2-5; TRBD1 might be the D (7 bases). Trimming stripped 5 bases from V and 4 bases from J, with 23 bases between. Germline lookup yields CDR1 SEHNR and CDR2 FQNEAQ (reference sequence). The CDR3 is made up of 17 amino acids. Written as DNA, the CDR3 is TGTGCCAGCAGCCCACGACTAGGGGGCTTCGGGGCAGAGACCCAGTACTTC. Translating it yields CASSPRLGGFGAETQYF.

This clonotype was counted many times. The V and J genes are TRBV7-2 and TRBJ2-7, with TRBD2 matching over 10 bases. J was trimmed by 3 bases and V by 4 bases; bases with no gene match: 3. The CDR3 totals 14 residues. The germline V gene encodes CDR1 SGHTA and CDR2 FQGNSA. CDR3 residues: CASSWTSGNYEQYF. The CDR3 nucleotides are TGTGCCAGCAGCTGGACTAGCGGCAACTACGAGCAGTACTTC.

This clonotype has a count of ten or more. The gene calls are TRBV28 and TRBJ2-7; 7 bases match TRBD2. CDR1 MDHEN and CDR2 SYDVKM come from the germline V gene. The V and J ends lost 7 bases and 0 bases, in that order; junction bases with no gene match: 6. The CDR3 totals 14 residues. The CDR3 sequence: CASKSAGSSYEQYF. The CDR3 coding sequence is TGTGCCAGCAAATCAGCGGGAAGCTCCTACGAGCAGTACTTC.

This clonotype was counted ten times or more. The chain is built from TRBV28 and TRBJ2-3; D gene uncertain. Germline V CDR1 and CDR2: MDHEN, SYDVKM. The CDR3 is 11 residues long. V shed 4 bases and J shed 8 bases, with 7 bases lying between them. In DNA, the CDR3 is TGTGCCAGCAGTTGGCTGGGTACGCAGTATTTT. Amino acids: CASSWLGTQYF. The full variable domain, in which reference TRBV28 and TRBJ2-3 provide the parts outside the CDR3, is DVKVTQSSRYLVKRTGEKVFLECVQDMDHENMFWYRQDPGLGLRLIYFSYDVKMKEKGDIPEGYSVSREKKERFSLILESASTNQTSMYLCASSWLGTQYFGPGTRLTVL.

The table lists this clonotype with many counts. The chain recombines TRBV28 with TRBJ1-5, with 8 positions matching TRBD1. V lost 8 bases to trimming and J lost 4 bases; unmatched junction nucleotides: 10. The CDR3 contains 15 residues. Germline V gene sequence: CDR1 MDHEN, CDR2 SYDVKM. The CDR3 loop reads CASRPDREANQPQHF. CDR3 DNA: TGTGCCAGCCGCCCGGACAGGGAGGCTAATCAGCCCCAGCATTTT.

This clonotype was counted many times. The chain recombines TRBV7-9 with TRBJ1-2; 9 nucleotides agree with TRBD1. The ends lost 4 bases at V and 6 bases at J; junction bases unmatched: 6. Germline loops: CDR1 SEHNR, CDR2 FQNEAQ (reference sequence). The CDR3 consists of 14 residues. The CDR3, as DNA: TGTGCCAGCAGCTACATACAGGGGGCTGATGGCTACACCTTC. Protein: CASSYIQGADGYTF.

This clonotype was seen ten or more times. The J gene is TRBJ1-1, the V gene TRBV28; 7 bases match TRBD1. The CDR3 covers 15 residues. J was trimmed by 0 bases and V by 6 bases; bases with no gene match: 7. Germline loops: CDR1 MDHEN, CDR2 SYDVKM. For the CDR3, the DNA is TGTGCCAGCAGCTCAATAGACAGGGTGAACACTGAAGCTTTCTTT. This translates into CASSSIDRVNTEAFF.

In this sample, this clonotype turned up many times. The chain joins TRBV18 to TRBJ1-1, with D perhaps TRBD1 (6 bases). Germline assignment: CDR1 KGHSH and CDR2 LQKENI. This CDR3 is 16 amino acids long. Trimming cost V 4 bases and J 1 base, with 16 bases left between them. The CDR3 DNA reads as TGTGCCAGCTCACGGCGACAGGAGGTGTGGAACACTGAAGCTTTCTTT. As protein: CASSRRQEVWNTEAFF.

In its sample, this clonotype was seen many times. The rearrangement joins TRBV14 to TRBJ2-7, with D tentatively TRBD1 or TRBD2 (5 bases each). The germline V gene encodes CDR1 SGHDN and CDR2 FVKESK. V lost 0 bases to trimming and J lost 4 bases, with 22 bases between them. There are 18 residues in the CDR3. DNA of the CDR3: TGTGCCAGCAGCCAAGATCCGGTGGGGACCGATGGGTTTTACGAGCAGTACTTC. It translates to CASSQDPVGTDGFYEQYF.

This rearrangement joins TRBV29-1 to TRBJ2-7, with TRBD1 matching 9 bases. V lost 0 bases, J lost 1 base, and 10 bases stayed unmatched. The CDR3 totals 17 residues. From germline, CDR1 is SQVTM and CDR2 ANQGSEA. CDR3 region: CSVEDHSPDRGSYEQYF. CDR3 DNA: TGCAGCGTTGAAGATCATAGCCCGGACAGGGGATCCTACGAGCAGTACTTC.

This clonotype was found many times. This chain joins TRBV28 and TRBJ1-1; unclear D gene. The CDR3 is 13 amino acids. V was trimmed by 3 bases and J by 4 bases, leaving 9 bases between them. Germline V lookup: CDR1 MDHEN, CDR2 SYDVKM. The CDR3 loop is CASSLRRTTEAFF. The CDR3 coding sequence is TGTGCCAGCAGTTTGCGCAGGACCACTGAAGCTTTCTTT.

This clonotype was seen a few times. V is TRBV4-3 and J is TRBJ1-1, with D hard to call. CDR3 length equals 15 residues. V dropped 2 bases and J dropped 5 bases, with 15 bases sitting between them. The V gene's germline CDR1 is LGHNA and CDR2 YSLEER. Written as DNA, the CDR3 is TGCGCCAGCAGCCAATCCCTACGAGGTCGGACTGAAGCTTTCTTT. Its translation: CASSQSLRGRTEAFF.

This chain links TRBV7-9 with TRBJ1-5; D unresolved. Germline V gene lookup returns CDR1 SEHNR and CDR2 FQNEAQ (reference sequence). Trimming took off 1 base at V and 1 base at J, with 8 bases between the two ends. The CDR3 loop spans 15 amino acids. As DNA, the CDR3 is TGTGCCAGCAGCTTAGAGAGCGGAAGCAATCAGCCCCAGCATTTT. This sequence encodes CASSLESGSNQPQHF.

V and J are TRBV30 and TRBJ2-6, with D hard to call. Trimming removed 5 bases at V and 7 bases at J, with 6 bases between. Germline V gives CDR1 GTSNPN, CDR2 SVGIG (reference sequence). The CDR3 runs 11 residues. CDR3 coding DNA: TGTGCCTGGGAAAGAGCCAACGTCCTGACTTTC. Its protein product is CAWERANVLTF.

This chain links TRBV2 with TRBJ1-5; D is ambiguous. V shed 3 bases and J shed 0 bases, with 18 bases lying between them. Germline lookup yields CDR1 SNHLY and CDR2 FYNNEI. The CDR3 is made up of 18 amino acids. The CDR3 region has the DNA TGTGCCAGCAGTGATTTTTTACCCGGGAGGTATAGCAATCAGCCCCAGCATTTT. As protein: CASSDFLPGRYSNQPQHF.